These 21 T cell receptor beta chains originate from one sample sequenced in a study of blood T cell repertoires in COVID-19 (TCRdb year 2020). The library relied on the immunoSEQ multiplex PCR assay. Entries here come from immuneACCESS through TCRdb and include only in-frame sequences with V and J called. Some clones fail to appear in such tables; in the studies checked, an unresolved V gene covers under half of the shortfall, and the cause of the remainder is unknown. This sample gives over 110,000 clones in total; 79% of them show up just once. Clones ranked in the top ten supply 3% to 4.5% of the sample. Sequencing was done on a sample of peripheral blood. These receptors all come from a man aged 55 to 70 with acute or convalescent COVID-19.

J is TRBJ1-4 and V is TRBV18; the match to TRBD1 covers 7 bases. Germline V gene data show CDR1 as KGHSH and CDR2 as LQKENI. This CDR3 comprises 15 residues. Trimming took 3 bases from V and 0 from J; bases not matched to a gene: 1. CDR3 nucleotide sequence: TGTGCCAGCTCACCGGACAGGACAACTAATGAAAAACTGTTTTTT. Protein product: CASSPDRTTNEKLFF. Full variable domain (rest looked up from reference TRBV18 and TRBJ1-4): NAGVMQNPRHLVRRRGQEARLRCSPMKGHSHVYWYRQLPEEGLKFMVYLQKENIIDESGMPKERFSAEFPKEGPSILRIQQVVRGDSAAYFCASSPDRTTNEKLFFGSGTQLSVL.

The chain couples TRBV5-8 to TRBJ2-7, with D possibly matching TRBD1 (5 bases). Trimming shortened V by 4 bases and J by 3 bases, and 14 bases separated the two germline ends. CDR1 is SGHTS and CDR2 is YDEGEE in the germline V gene. CDR3 length: 14 amino acids. CDR3 sequence reads: CASSGDGARYEQYF. The CDR3 DNA follows: TGTGCCAGCAGCGGAGATGGGGCCCGCTACGAGCAGTACTTC.

DNA for the CDR3: TGTGCCAGCAGTTTAAGACAAAACTATGGCTACACCTTC. Translating gives CASSLRQNYGYTF. V is TRBV27 and J is TRBJ1-2; no reliable D call. CDR3 length: 13 amino acids. CDR1 and CDR2 (germline): MNHEY, SMNVEV (reference sequence). V lost 2 bases and J lost 2, with 6 bases in between.

The gene calls are TRBV15 and TRBJ2-7, with TRBD1 matching over 9 bases. V was pared by 0 bases and J by 5 bases, with 8 bases of the junction left unmatched. The CDR3 is 16 residues long. Per the germline V gene, CDR1 is LNHNV and CDR2 is YYDKDF (reference sequence). The chain's CDR3 is CATSRDRWTGDDEQYF. The CDR3 nucleotides read TGTGCCACCAGCAGAGATCGGTGGACAGGGGACGACGAGCAGTACTTC.

The V gene is TRBV9, the J gene TRBJ1-6; no clear D gene. V lost 3 bases, J lost 6 bases, and 7 bases lay in between. CDR3 length: 13 amino acids. Germline assignment: CDR1 SGDLS and CDR2 YYNGEE. The CDR3 protein is CASSAAFNSPLHF. The DNA of the CDR3 is TGTGCCAGCAGCGCAGCGTTTAATTCACCCCTCCACTTT.

The V gene is TRBV7-8, the J gene TRBJ1-5; D not certain. Germline-derived CDR1 and CDR2 are SGHVS and FQNEAQ. The CDR3 spans 13 residues. V was cut by 8 bases and J by 7 bases, with 15 bases left in between. The CDR3 nucleotides are TGTGCCAGCCCGTTCGGAGGGTTACAGCCCCAGCATTTT. This gives the protein CASPFGGLQPQHF.

The rearrangement links TRBV20-1 to TRBJ2-5; 7 bases fit TRBD1. Losses at the gene ends were 3 bases for V and 2 bases for J; bases not matched to a gene: 3. The V gene's germline CDR1 is DFQATT and CDR2 SNEGSKA (reference sequence). The CDR3 is made up of 13 amino acids. This CDR3 reads CSASGQVQETQYF. CDR3 DNA: TGCAGTGCTAGTGGACAGGTTCAAGAGACCCAGTACTTC.

This chain links TRBV28 with TRBJ2-7; maybe TRBD2 (6 bases). The CDR3 is 12 amino acids. Trimming stripped 10 bases from V and 6 bases from J, with 16 bases between. Germline CDR1 reads MDHEN; CDR2 reads SYDVKM. CDR3 bases: TGTGCCACAACTCCCGGGAGCGCCGAGCAGTACTTC. This codes for CATTPGSAEQYF.

The CDR3 bases are TGTGCCAGCAGTTGGGCTCTTAGGCCACAAGAGACCCAGTACTTC. It codes for CASSWALRPQETQYF. The chain employs TRBV28 and TRBJ2-5, with D hard to call. The CDR3 runs to 15 residues. The germline CDR1 and CDR2 sequences are MDHEN and SYDVKM. Trimming stripped 4 bases from V and 2 bases from J, with 14 bases between.

The rearrangement links TRBV7-2 to TRBJ2-7; D uncertain. Germline V lookup: CDR1 SGHTA, CDR2 FQGNSA. V was cut by 4 bases and J by 0 bases, with 13 bases left in between. The CDR3 has 15 amino acids. DNA for the CDR3: TGTGCCAGCAGCTCCAGTCGCATCCCCTCCTACGAGCAGTACTTC. This translates into CASSSSRIPSYEQYF.

The chain links TRBV5-1 to TRBJ2-7; D uncertain. The germline V gene encodes CDR1 SGHRS and CDR2 YFSETQ. The length of the CDR3 is 14 residues. Trimming took off 4 bases at V and 2 bases at J, with 13 bases between the two ends. CDR3 coding DNA: TGCGCCAGCAGCCCCTCCGGGTCTCCCTACGAGCAGTACTTC. It translates to CASSPSGSPYEQYF.

The J gene is TRBJ1-5, the V gene TRBV19; 8 bases fit TRBD1. There are 15 residues in the CDR3. The ends lost 9 bases at V and 1 base at J; junction bases unmatched: 8. The germline CDR1 and CDR2 sequences are LNHDA and SQIVND (reference sequence). CDR3 amino acids: CARDWGTGSNQPQHF. CDR3 sequence (DNA): TGTGCCAGGGATTGGGGGACAGGAAGCAATCAGCCCCAGCATTTT.

The chain has TRBV10-3 and TRBJ1-1, with a possible D match to TRBD1 (6 bases). The CDR3 runs 14 residues. Per germline, CDR1 ENHRY and CDR2 SYGVKD. V was pared by 6 bases and J by 4 bases, with 15 bases between. The DNA of the CDR3 is TGTGCCATCAGCCAATCAGCAGGGGTCACTGAAGCTTTCTTT. Translation: CAISQSAGVTEAFF.

The chain combines TRBV18 with TRBJ2-2; 8 bases are a match to TRBD2. CDR3 length: 18 amino acids. CDR1 is KGHSH, CDR2 LQKENI, per germline. J lost 5 bases, V lost 0 bases, and 11 bases had no gene match. The CDR3 spells CASSPPESSGRSTGELFF. The CDR3 coding sequence is TGTGCCAGCTCACCACCGGAATCCAGCGGGAGATCGACCGGGGAGCTGTTTTTT.

V and J are TRBV7-2 and TRBJ1-6; D is possibly TRBD1 (6 bases). V was trimmed by 0 bases and J by 4 bases, leaving 7 bases between them. The CDR3 covers 15 residues. The germline CDR1 and CDR2 sequences are SGHTA and FQGNSA. Here the CDR3 DNA reads TGTGCCAGCAGCTTAGCTGGACAGTATAATTCACCCCTCCACTTT. The encoded protein is CASSLAGQYNSPLHF.

This chain connects TRBV29-1 to TRBJ1-5; D possibly corresponds to TRBD1 (5 bases). CDR1 SQVTM and CDR2 ANQGSEA come from the germline V gene. The CDR3 covers 13 residues. Trimming pared 7 bases from V and 8 bases from J, leaving 18 bases between. The CDR3 is CSAADSPGEPQHF. CDR3 nucleotides: TGCAGCGCTGCAGACAGCCCTGGAGAGCCCCAGCATTTT.

The DNA for the CDR3 is TGTGCCAGCAGTTTTACCGGCGTCTGGGACTCTTCGAACACTGAAGCTTTCTTT. It translates to CASSFTGVWDSSNTEAFF. The genes are TRBV6-2 or TRBV6-3 and TRBJ1-1; D is perhaps TRBD1 (5 bases). CDR3 size: 18 residues. Looked up from germline, CDR1 is MNHEY and CDR2 is SVGEGT. V was pared by 4 bases and J by 1 base, with 22 bases between.

The chain carries TRBV5-1 and TRBJ1-2; 7 bases align to TRBD1. Germline V gene sequence: CDR1 SGHRS, CDR2 YFSETQ. CDR3 length equals 14 residues. V was pared by 4 bases and J by 4 bases, with 7 bases of the junction left unmatched. DNA for the CDR3: TGCGCCAGCAGCACAACCGGGACAGCCTATGGCTACACCTTC. This sequence encodes CASSTTGTAYGYTF.

The chain is built from TRBV28 and TRBJ2-2, with 8 bases identical to TRBD1. V lost 2 bases to trimming and J lost 5 bases; unmatched junction nucleotides: 4. The CDR3 loop spans 15 amino acids. Germline CDR1 reads MDHEN; CDR2 reads SYDVKM. For the CDR3, the DNA is TGTGCCAGCAGTTTAACCAGGGGGCTTACCGGGGAGCTGTTTTTT. Translation gives CASSLTRGLTGELFF. Looking up the rest from reference TRBV28 and TRBJ2-2 gives the full variable domain: DVKVTQSSRYLVKRTGEKVFLECVQDMDHENMFWYRQDPGLGLRLIYFSYDVKMKEKGDIPEGYSVSREKKERFSLILESASTNQTSMYLCASSLTRGLTGELFFGEGSRLTVL.

The rearrangement joins TRBV10-3 to TRBJ1-4, with D tentatively TRBD1 (6 bases). The germline V and J ends were trimmed by 0 bases and 6 bases, with 11 bases remaining between them. The CDR3 covers 15 residues. Looked up from germline, CDR1 is ENHRY and CDR2 is SYGVKD. For the CDR3, the DNA is TGTGCCATCAGTGAGTCCACAGGGTCAGATGAAAAACTGTTTTTT. This gives the protein CAISESTGSDEKLFF.

This chain joins TRBV3-1 (or the pseudogene TRBV3-2) and TRBJ2-3; 14 bases fit TRBD2. CDR3 length: 16 amino acids. V dropped 4 bases and J dropped 4; count of bases not matched to a gene: 4. CDR1 LGHDT and CDR2 YNNKEL come from the germline V gene (reference sequence). CDR3 nucleotide sequence: TGTGCCAGCAGCCCTAGACTAGCGGGAGGGCCAGATACGCAGTATTTT. The encoded protein is CASSPRLAGGPDTQYF.